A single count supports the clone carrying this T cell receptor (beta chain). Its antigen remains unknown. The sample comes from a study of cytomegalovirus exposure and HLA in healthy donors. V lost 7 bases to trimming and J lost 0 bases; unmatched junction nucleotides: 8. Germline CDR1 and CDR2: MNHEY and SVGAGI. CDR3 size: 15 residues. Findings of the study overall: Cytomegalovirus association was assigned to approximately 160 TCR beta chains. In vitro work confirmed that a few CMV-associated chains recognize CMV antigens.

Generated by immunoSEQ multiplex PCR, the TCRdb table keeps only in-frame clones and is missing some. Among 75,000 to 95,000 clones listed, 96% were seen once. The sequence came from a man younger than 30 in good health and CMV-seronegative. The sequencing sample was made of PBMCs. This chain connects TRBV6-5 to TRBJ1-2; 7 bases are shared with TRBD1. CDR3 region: CASTEGGVTNYGYTF. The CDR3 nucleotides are TGTGCCAGCACCGAAGGGGGCGTCACTAACTATGGCTACACCTTC.